This T cell receptor beta chain was captured by sequencing in a study of cytomegalovirus exposure and HLA in healthy donors. About the study: Of all 360 or so donors who were genotyped, about 84% belonged to the Caucasian-associated ancestry cluster. General study results and limits: An observed cluster of highly shared sequence variants was recorded as a likely sequencing artifact.

The germline V gene encodes CDR1 LNHNV and CDR2 YYDKDF (reference sequence). The CDR3 spans 12 residues. With 3 bases clipped from V and 7 bases from J, the junction kept 1 base outside the gene matches. The PCR employed 60 Vbeta primers together with 13 Jbeta primers. Measured with immunoSEQ multiplex PCR; TCRdb has only the in-frame clones, and not every one. The profile shows approximately 190,000 clones, 77% of them singletons. Worth noting for this clone: The antigen is unknown.

The TCR sequence derives from a woman aged 25 to 45 in good health and CMV-seropositive. The chain carries TRBV15 and TRBJ1-2, with 8 bases aligning to TRBD1. The sequencing input was PBMCs. CDR3: CATSSRGLGYTF. CDR3 bases: TGTGCCACCAGCAGCAGGGGGCTTGGCTACACCTTC.